These T cell receptor beta chains were read from a single sample in a study of spatial heterogeneity in lung cancer. TCRdb re-derived calls from the 5' RACE reads in MiXCR, one entry per CDR3 protein. The data hold around 66,000 distinct CDR3 sequences, with 6.3% observed a single time. The sequenced sample was PBMCs, obtained at surgery. These receptors were collected from a female donor with early-stage non-small cell lung cancer. CDR3s include the opening cysteine and the closing phenylalanine or tryptophan. A D gene is named only where the DNA matches it firmly. Only some rows state a clone size, as once, few, many or a class for expanded clones.

V,size,J,D,length,CDR3,DNA
TRBV24-1,many,TRBJ1-1,NA,13,CATSREGYTEAFF,TGTGCCACCAGTCGTGAAGGATACACTGAAGCTTTCTTT
TRBV7-9,many,TRBJ2-7,NA,14,CASRIRDKIYEQYF,TGTGCCAGCAGGATCCGGGACAAGATCTACGAGCAGTACTTC
TRBV9,many,TRBJ2-1,TRBD2,15,CASSVDSGGYNEQFF,TGTGCCAGCAGCGTAGATAGCGGGGGGTACAATGAGCAGTTCTTC
TRBV10-3,few,TRBJ1-5,NA,15,CAISERGRDNQPQHF,TGTGCCATCAGTGAAAGGGGCAGGGACAATCAGCCCCAGCATTTT
TRBV12-3/TRBV12-4,NA,TRBJ2-3,NA,12,CASKRDLNTQYF,TGTGCCAGCAAGAGGGATTTAAATACGCAGTATTTT
TRBV6-1,many,TRBJ1-5,NA,12,CASSDDYQPQHF,TGTGCCAGCAGTGATGACTATCAGCCCCAGCATTTT
TRBV3-1,NA,TRBJ2-4,NA,13,CASSQGGRNIQYF,TGTGCCAGCAGCCAAGGAGGTCGGAACATTCAGTACTTC
TRBV7-8,few,TRBJ1-1,TRBD1,15,CASSFRAGGIAEAFF,TGTGCCAGCAGCTTCAGGGCAGGGGGGATCGCTGAAGCTTTCTTT
TRBV5-1,many,TRBJ2-3,NA,13,CASKQSYTDTQYF,TGCGCCAGCAAGCAGAGCTACACAGATACGCAGTATTTT
TRBV11-3,many,TRBJ1-1,TRBD1,16,CASSAGGGRENTEAFF,TGTGCCAGCAGCGCAGGGGGAGGACGGGAGAACACTGAAGCTTTCTTT
TRBV10-3,NA,TRBJ2-5,NA,11,CAIRGGETQYF,TGTGCCATCAGAGGAGGGGAGACCCAGTACTTC
TRBV2,few,TRBJ1-1,NA,15,CASSEIGLENTEAFF,TGTGCCAGCAGTGAGATCGGGCTCGAAAACACTGAAGCTTTCTTT
TRBV12-3/TRBV12-4,few,TRBJ1-4,NA,13,CASSSKGGLTTFF,TGTGCCAGCAGTTCCAAGGGCGGACTAACTACGTTTTTT
TRBV24-1,NA,TRBJ1-4,NA,14,CATSGGATNEKLFF,TGTGCCACCAGCGGCGGGGCAACTAATGAAAAACTGTTTTTT
TRBV7-9,many,TRBJ1-4,NA,14,CASSLGAERGKLFF,TGTGCCAGCAGCTTAGGGGCCGAACGGGGAAAACTGTTTTTT
TRBV3-1,many,TRBJ2-1,NA,13,CATHDRLYNEQFF,TGTGCCACCCACGACAGGCTATACAATGAGCAGTTCTTC
TRBV29-1,many,TRBJ2-7,TRBD1,15,CSVELQGGSRYEQYF,TGCAGCGTTGAGTTACAGGGGGGTAGTCGCTACGAGCAGTACTTC
TRBV7-9,many,TRBJ2-3,NA,17,CASNTKGGSGPSDTQYF,TGTGCCAGCAATACCAAGGGGGGTAGCGGACCCTCAGATACGCAGTATTTT
TRBV4-1,medium-sized,TRBJ1-1,NA,17,CASSQSPAKRSATEAFF,TGCGCCAGCAGCCAATCCCCGGCCAAAAGAAGTGCCACTGAAGCTTTCTTT
TRBV13,many,TRBJ2-3,TRBD2,15,CASSWGSGSTDTQYF,TGTGCCAGCAGCTGGGGTAGCGGGAGCACAGATACGCAGTATTTT
TRBV28,many,TRBJ2-5,TRBD1,15,CASSFGQGGEETQYF,TGTGCCAGCAGTTTCGGACAGGGGGGTGAGGAGACCCAGTACTTC
TRBV20-1,NA,TRBJ1-1,NA,14,CSASPGRQNTEAFF,TGCAGTGCTTCGCCGGGACGGCAGAACACTGAAGCTTTCTTT
TRBV5-4,NA,TRBJ2-7,NA,11,CASSFGTREYF,TGTGCCAGCAGCTTTGGGACGCGAGAGTACTTC
TRBV3-1,few,TRBJ2-3,TRBD1,15,CASSRGQVWTDTQYF,TGTGCCAGCAGCAGGGGACAGGTGTGGACAGATACGCAGTATTTT
TRBV7-9,many,TRBJ1-5,NA,14,CASSVTGNSQPQHF,TGTGCCAGCAGCGTGACAGGTAACTCTCAGCCCCAGCATTTT
TRBV7-2,few,TRBJ2-5,TRBD1,15,CASSSPGQGRETQYF,TGTGCCAGCAGCTCCCCGGGACAGGGTCGAGAGACCCAGTACTTC
TRBV5-6,many,TRBJ2-1,NA,13,CASSPTPGNEQFF,TGTGCCAGCAGCCCGACCCCGGGCAATGAGCAGTTCTTC
TRBV3-1,NA,TRBJ1-4,TRBD1,16,CASSQGTGQDNEKLFF,TGTGCCAGCAGCCAAGGAACCGGACAGGATAATGAAAAACTGTTTTTT
TRBV11-3,few,TRBJ1-3,NA,12,CASSLGRNTIYF,TGTGCCAGCAGCTTAGGCCGCAACACCATATATTTT
TRBV4-1,many,TRBJ2-7,NA,18,CASSQDHPPARSSYEQYF,TGCGCCAGCAGCCAAGATCATCCCCCGGCCAGGAGCTCCTACGAGCAGTACTTC
TRBV30,many,TRBJ1-5,NA,12,CAWSVQQGAQHF,TGTGCCTGGAGTGTACAACAGGGTGCCCAGCATTTT
TRBV27,many,TRBJ2-1,TRBD2,17,CASSLSTRAGGHNEQFF,TGTGCCAGCAGTTTATCCACAAGAGCGGGGGGACACAATGAGCAGTTCTTC
TRBV12-3/TRBV12-4,many,TRBJ2-1,NA,13,CASSFDRIYEQFF,TGTGCCAGCAGTTTTGACAGGATCTATGAGCAGTTCTTC
TRBV3-1,many,TRBJ1-4,NA,15,CASSHWGATNEKLFF,TGTGCCAGCAGCCACTGGGGCGCAACTAATGAAAAACTGTTTTTT
TRBV3-1,many,TRBJ2-3,TRBD2,16,CASSPLNGGKTDTQYF,TGTGCCAGCAGCCCGTTAAACGGGGGGAAGACAGATACGCAGTATTTT
TRBV6-4,few,TRBJ2-1,NA,16,CASTTVGLAPYNEQFF,TGTGCCAGCACTACGGTCGGCTTAGCCCCTTACAATGAGCAGTTCTTC
TRBV27,NA,TRBJ2-2,NA,16,CASSFRVNANTGELFF,TGTGCCAGCAGTTTTCGCGTCAATGCGAACACCGGGGAGCTGTTTTTT
TRBV7-2,few,TRBJ2-2,TRBD2,17,CASSISSGAVETGELFF,TGTGCCAGCAGCATCTCTAGCGGGGCCGTGGAAACCGGGGAGCTGTTTTTT
TRBV6-5,many,TRBJ2-7,TRBD1,14,CASRSGQGNYEQYF,TGTGCCAGCAGATCAGGACAGGGGAACTACGAGCAGTACTTC
TRBV6-5,many,TRBJ2-1,NA,14,CASSYVRAANEQFF,TGTGCCAGCAGTTATGTGCGGGCAGCCAATGAGCAGTTCTTC
TRBV5-1,many,TRBJ2-2,NA,15,CASSLAAANTGELFF,TGCGCCAGCAGCTTGGCCGCAGCGAACACCGGGGAGCTGTTTTTT
TRBV5-1,many,TRBJ1-2,TRBD1,14,CASSPETGNYGYTF,TGCGCCAGCAGCCCGGAGACAGGGAACTATGGCTACACCTTC
TRBV28,medium-sized,TRBJ1-6,NA,14,CASSFPSDNSPLHF,TGTGCCAGCAGTTTCCCGTCGGATAATTCACCCCTCCACTTT
TRBV5-1,few,TRBJ1-6,NA,17,CASSPGAAVALDSPLHF,TGCGCCAGCAGCCCCGGAGCAGCGGTGGCTCTGGATTCACCCCTCCACTTT
TRBV5-1,many,TRBJ2-7,NA,15,CASSLMDTYSYEQYF,TGCGCCAGCAGCTTGATGGACACCTATTCCTACGAGCAGTACTTC
TRBV29-1,many,TRBJ2-3,TRBD1,16,CSVEDPRTGGPDTQYF,TGCAGCGTTGAAGATCCCAGGACAGGGGGACCAGATACGCAGTATTTT
TRBV12-3/TRBV12-4,NA,TRBJ2-3,NA,17,CASSPPRGAGVVDTQYF,TGTGCCAGCAGTCCCCCTCGTGGGGCGGGTGTAGTGGATACGCAGTATTTT
TRBV28,NA,TRBJ1-2,NA,14,CASSSPTEAYGYTF,TGTGCCAGCAGTTCTCCGACAGAGGCCTATGGCTACACCTTC
TRBV6-6,few,TRBJ2-7,NA,14,CASRPQGSRYEQYF,TGTGCCAGCAGGCCCCAGGGATCCCGCTACGAGCAGTACTTC
TRBV3-1,few,TRBJ2-1,NA,19,CASSQDPPIGLQAYNEQFF,TGTGCCAGCAGCCAAGATCCCCCTATTGGGCTCCAAGCCTACAATGAGCAGTTCTTC
TRBV7-9,NA,TRBJ2-5,NA,16,CASTWNRRGVEETQYF,TGTGCCAGCACCTGGAATCGTCGGGGAGTGGAAGAGACCCAGTACTTC
TRBV6-6,many,TRBJ1-5,NA,15,CASRERPGGNQPQHF,TGTGCCAGCAGGGAACGTCCAGGAGGCAATCAGCCCCAGCATTTT
TRBV5-4,many,TRBJ2-3,TRBD2,18,CASSSGLAGALSTDTQYF,TGTGCCAGCAGCTCGGGACTAGCGGGGGCCCTAAGCACAGATACGCAGTATTTT